The 20 T cell receptor beta chains in this list originate from one sample, sequenced in a study of T-cell reconstitution after alpha-beta-depleted transplantation in children. Researchers prepared the TCRbeta library using unique molecular identifiers, the study reports. One entry per CDR3 protein results from TCRdb running MiXCR on the PCR reads. The repertoire consists of roughly 500,000 distinct CDR3 sequences, with approximately 32% occurring once and the leading ten covering 2% to 2.5%. The sequencing used PBMCs from the stem cell graft donor, collected from the stem cell graft. These receptors all stem from a human donor who donated a stem cell graft to a child with aplastic anemia.

The chain joins TRBV30 to TRBJ1-4; no clear D gene. Between the trimmed V and J ends, which lost 0 bases and 7 bases, there was a span of 6 bases. The germline gives CDR1 GTSNPN, CDR2 SVGIG (reference sequence). The CDR3 is made up of 12 amino acids. The CDR3 reads CAWSVRGEKLFF. CDR3 nucleotide sequence: TGTGCCTGGAGTGTACGAGGTGAAAAACTGTTTTTT.

J is TRBJ2-1 and V is TRBV29-1; possible D gene TRBD2, 6 bases. The CDR3 length is 12 residues. V lost 0 bases and J lost 10, with 10 bases in between. Per the germline V gene, CDR1 is SQVTM and CDR2 is ANQGSEA. CDR3 region: CSVEDGGSEQFF. CDR3 sequence (DNA): TGCAGCGTTGAAGACGGAGGGAGCGAGCAGTTCTTC.

This rearrangement joins TRBV6-6 to TRBJ1-6; no firm D call. Between the trimmed V and J ends, which lost 0 bases and 10 bases, there was a span of 7 bases. Germline values: CDR1 MNHNY, CDR2 SVGAGI (reference sequence). The CDR3 loop spans 13 amino acids. DNA of the CDR3: TGTGCCAGCAGTTACTCGACACGCTCACCCCTCCACTTT. Translation: CASSYSTRSPLHF.

CDR3 in amino acids: CASRGRLADTGELFF. The DNA of the CDR3 is TGTGCCAGCAGGGGAAGACTAGCAGACACCGGGGAGCTGTTTTTT. The chain has TRBV12-3 or TRBV12-4 and TRBJ2-2; 7 nucleotides match TRBD2. J was trimmed by 3 bases and V by 6 bases; bases with no gene match: 7. This CDR3 has 15 residues.

The chain couples TRBV30 to TRBJ1-1; 8 positions match TRBD1. V lost 2 bases, J lost 7 bases, and 9 bases stayed unmatched. The germline V gene encodes CDR1 GTSNPN and CDR2 SVGIG (reference sequence). The CDR3 runs to 14 residues. For the CDR3, the DNA is TGTGCCTGGAGTCACGGACAGGGAGATAATGAAGCTTTCTTT. It encodes CAWSHGQGDNEAFF.

This chain joins TRBV19 and TRBJ2-1; TRBD2 aligns across 10 bases. Trimming removed 0 bases from V and 7 bases from J; junction bases left unmatched: 6. Germline CDR1 reads LNHDA; CDR2 reads SQIVND (reference sequence). CDR3 size: 16 residues. CDR3 amino acids: CASSIDPSGSSNEQFF. The CDR3 bases are TGTGCCAGTAGTATAGATCCTAGCGGGAGCTCGAATGAGCAGTTCTTC. Using reference TRBV19 and TRBJ2-1 for the parts outside the CDR3, the full variable domain is DGGITQSPKYLFRKEGQNVTLSCEQNLNHDAMYWYRQDPGQGLRLIYYSQIVNDFQKGDIAEGYSVSREKKESFPLTVTSAQKNPTAFYLCASSIDPSGSSNEQFFGPGTRLTVL.

This clonotype came up a few times. The chain links TRBV12-3 or TRBV12-4 to TRBJ2-3; 10 bases line up with TRBD1. The CDR3 runs 14 residues. With V trimmed by 5 bases and J by 5 bases, 4 bases remained unmatched. CDR3 residues: CASSLTGGEDTQYF. For the CDR3, the DNA is TGTGCCAGCAGTCTGACAGGGGGCGAAGATACGCAGTATTTT.

This rearrangement joins TRBV14 to TRBJ2-2; unclear D gene. The CDR3 length is 13 residues. Germline V gives CDR1 SGHDN, CDR2 FVKESK. The V end was cut by 1 base, the J end by 3 bases, with 3 bases between. CDR3 nucleotides: TGTGCCAGCAGCCAAGTGGACACCGGGGAGCTGTTTTTT. Its translation is CASSQVDTGELFF.

The CDR3 reads CSAKSTSGNTDTQYF. For the CDR3, the DNA is TGCAGTGCTAAGTCAACTAGCGGGAACACAGATACGCAGTATTTT. This chain links TRBV20-1 with TRBJ2-3; 10 bases are a match to TRBD2. The CDR3 loop spans 15 amino acids. After removal of 4 bases from V and 2 bases from J, the junction contained 6 bases not matched to a gene. Germline assignment: CDR1 DFQATT and CDR2 SNEGSKA (reference sequence).

The V and J genes are TRBV6-5 and TRBJ1-5; D is possibly TRBD1 (5 bases). CDR3 length: 15 amino acids. CDR1 is MNHEY and CDR2 is SVGAGI in the germline V gene. V lost 2 bases and J 2 bases, leaving 10 bases between the germline ends. The CDR3 region is CASSYGGSGNQPQHF. The CDR3 DNA is TGTGCCAGCAGTTACGGGGGGAGCGGCAATCAGCCCCAGCATTTT.

This clonotype was seen only a few times. The V call is TRBV28, the J call TRBJ2-1, with D uncertain. Germline V lookup: CDR1 MDHEN, CDR2 SYDVKM. Trimming shortened V by 2 bases and J by 2 bases, and 13 bases separated the two germline ends. The CDR3 runs to 16 residues. Here the CDR3 reads CASSLSQATPYNEQFF. The CDR3 DNA reads TGTGCCAGCAGTTTAAGTCAAGCGACGCCCTACAATGAGCAGTTCTTC. The entire variable domain, with the rest obtained from reference TRBV28 and TRBJ2-1, is as follows: DVKVTQSSRYLVKRTGEKVFLECVQDMDHENMFWYRQDPGLGLRLIYFSYDVKMKEKGDIPEGYSVSREKKERFSLILESASTNQTSMYLCASSLSQATPYNEQFFGPGTRLTVL.

The chain uses TRBV19 and TRBJ1-4; D unresolved. This CDR3 has 12 amino acids. The germline V gene has CDR1 LNHDA and CDR2 SQIVND (reference sequence). V lost 9 bases and J 8 bases, leaving 13 bases between the germline ends. CDR3 in amino acids: CASSRIWEKLFF. In DNA, the CDR3 is TGTGCCAGCAGCAGGATTTGGGAAAAACTGTTTTTT.

The chain employs TRBV5-1 and TRBJ2-3; 8 positions agree with TRBD2. The CDR3 length is 17 residues. The trim removed 3 bases at V and 2 bases at J, leaving 11 bases unmatched. CDR1 is SGHRS, CDR2 YFSETQ, per germline. CDR3 residues: CASSWPRGSGTTDTQYF. Written as DNA, the CDR3 is TGCGCCAGCAGCTGGCCCCGGGGTAGCGGGACCACAGATACGCAGTATTTT.

In this sample, this clonotype turned up a few times. J is TRBJ2-4 and V is TRBV7-2, with D unclear. The length of the CDR3 is 15 residues. The germline CDR1 and CDR2 sequences are SGHTA and FQGNSA. Trimming removed 5 bases from V and 6 bases from J, with 17 bases in between. The CDR3 here is CASSLGFRTLNIQYF. Here the CDR3 DNA reads TGTGCCAGCAGCCTCGGGTTTAGGACGTTAAACATTCAGTACTTC.

The table lists this clonotype with a few counts. V is TRBV30 and J is TRBJ1-1; 8 bases map to TRBD1. Losses at the gene ends were 5 bases for V and 4 bases for J; bases not matched to a gene: 6. Per germline, CDR1 GTSNPN and CDR2 SVGIG (reference sequence). This CDR3 is built from 13 residues. Written as DNA, the CDR3 is TGTGCCTGGGACAGGGGTCGTATCACTGAAGCTTTCTTT. Its translation: CAWDRGRITEAFF.

The chain uses TRBV12-3 or TRBV12-4 and TRBJ2-2, with 7 bases identical to TRBD1. There are 13 residues in the CDR3. The ends lost 6 bases at V and 10 bases at J; junction bases unmatched: 8. CDR3 DNA sequence: TGTGCCAGCAGCCGGCGAGGGGGCATGGAGCTGTTTTTT. Residues: CASSRRGGMELFF.

The chain links TRBV7-9 to TRBJ1-1, with D perhaps TRBD1 (6 bases). The CDR3 has 14 amino acids. The V end was cut by 2 bases, the J end by 9 bases, with 16 bases between. Germline V gene sequence: CDR1 SEHNR, CDR2 FQNEAQ (reference sequence). Here the CDR3 reads CASSLRGGVEQAFF. The CDR3 nucleotides read TGTGCCAGCAGCTTAAGGGGGGGTGTGGAGCAAGCTTTCTTT. The variable domain in full, with the rest retrieved from reference TRBV7-9 and TRBJ1-1, is DTGVSQNPRHKITKRGQNVTFRCDPISEHNRLYWYRQTLGQGPEFLTYFQNEAQLEKSRLLSDRFSAERPKGSFSTLEIQRTEQGDSAMYLCASSLRGGVEQAFFGQGTRLTVV.

The table lists this clonotype with a few counts. The gene calls are TRBV7-2 and TRBJ1-5, with 8 bases matching TRBD1. CDR3 length equals 14 residues. Germline V gene data show CDR1 as SGHTA and CDR2 as FQGNSA. Trimming removed 6 bases from V and 6 bases from J; junction bases left unmatched: 7. The CDR3: CASSPPGGTQPQHF. CDR3 sequence (DNA): TGTGCCAGCAGTCCTCCAGGGGGCACTCAGCCCCAGCATTTT.

This chain uses TRBV20-1 with TRBJ1-4; 11 bases fit TRBD1. The CDR3 runs 15 residues. Unmatched junction bases numbered 9, after V lost 5 bases and J lost 7 bases. Germline V gene data show CDR1 as DFQATT and CDR2 as SNEGSKA (reference sequence). The CDR3 nucleotides read TGCAGTGCTTCCTTACCGGGACAGGGGGGTGAAAAACTGTTTTTT. This gives the protein CSASLPGQGGEKLFF.

A few counts support this clonotype. The chain uses TRBV29-1 and TRBJ2-7; possibly TRBD1 or TRBD2 for D (5 bases each). The CDR3 covers 12 residues. Germline values: CDR1 SQVTM, CDR2 ANQGSEA. Trimming took 7 bases from V and 3 from J, leaving 13 bases between them. CDR3 residues: CSGRDRFYEQYF. In DNA, the CDR3 is TGCAGCGGCAGGGACCGATTCTACGAGCAGTACTTC.